There are a few counts of the clone carrying this T cell receptor (beta chain). The target antigen is unknown. In TCRdb, the reads were re-called with MiXCR into one record per CDR3 protein. The sample shows roughly 180,000 distinct CDR3 sequences, about 22% of them seen only once. This entry belongs to a study of T cell repertoires in cytomegalovirus infection. Study-level background: Indications of both CMV infection and matching HLA type were provided by public TCR beta signatures.

The CDR3 extends over 16 amino acids. The germline V gene encodes CDR1 KGHDR and CDR2 SFDVKD. V lost 9 bases, J lost 2 bases, and 13 bases stayed unmatched. Sample: CD8+ T cells from cultured PBMCs, taken from culture after CMV antigen stimulation. The sequence came from a human donor in good health (CMV status not recorded). Some clones in this sample may be carry-over from other donors' samples. J is TRBJ2-5 and V is TRBV24-1; TRBD1 matches 8 bases. CDR3 residues: CATSGNRGATQETQYF. DNA for the CDR3: TGTGCCACCTCTGGTAACAGGGGGGCAACGCAAGAGACCCAGTACTTC.